These 14 T cell receptor beta chains were sequenced from one sample in a study of cytomegalovirus exposure and HLA in healthy donors. The PCR made use of 60 Vbeta and 13 Jbeta primers. Produced via immunoSEQ multiplex PCR; TCRdb's table is partial and in-frame only. The sample records 95,000 to 100,000 clones, 65% to 80% being singletons. The sample consisted of PBMCs. These TCRs come from a woman aged 35 to 49 in good health and CMV-seronegative.

The V call is TRBV19, the J call TRBJ2-6; D call uncertain. The CDR3 has 16 residues. The V gene lost 7 bases and the J gene lost 0 bases, with 13 bases spanning the gap. The germline gives CDR1 LNHDA, CDR2 SQIVND (reference sequence). CDR3 region: CASTHPPSSGANVLTF. The DNA of the CDR3 is TGTGCCAGTACCCACCCCCCCAGCTCTGGGGCCAACGTCCTGACTTTC.

This chain links TRBV9 with TRBJ1-3, with D uncertain. V lost 1 base to trimming and J lost 4 bases, with 12 bases between them. The CDR3 has 15 amino acids. Germline CDR1 and CDR2: SGDLS and YYNGEE. The CDR3 reads CASSVSVGGGNTIYF. CDR3 coding DNA: TGTGCCAGCAGCGTATCGGTCGGAGGCGGAAACACCATATATTTT.

This chain connects TRBV29-1 to TRBJ2-7; D possibly corresponds to TRBD2 (6 bases). The CDR3 covers 12 residues. Trimming cost V 2 bases and J 5 bases, with 10 bases left between them. Germline CDR1 SQVTM, CDR2 ANQGSEA. In DNA form, the CDR3 reads TGCAGCGTTGAATGGCGGAGGGACGAGCAGTACTTC. Protein: CSVEWRRDEQYF.

This clone was picked up one time. This chain uses TRBV4-1 with TRBJ1-1; D is possibly TRBD1 (5 bases). With 0 bases removed from V and 1 base from J, the gap between germline ends came to 24 bases. The CDR3 runs to 20 residues. CDR1 MGHRA and CDR2 YSYEKL come from the germline V gene. This CDR3 is CASSQDWLGIWGDGNTEAFF. CDR3 bases: TGCGCCAGCAGCCAAGATTGGCTTGGGATTTGGGGGGACGGGAACACTGAAGCTTTCTTT.

The chain joins TRBV28 to TRBJ2-7, with 10 bases fitting TRBD1. The CDR3 consists of 16 residues. The V segment lost 5 bases and the J segment 3 bases; nucleotides outside the gene matches: 10. The germline gives CDR1 MDHEN, CDR2 SYDVKM. CDR3 coding DNA: TGTGCCAGCAGTGCCCTGGACAGGGGGTTAAACTACGAGCAGTACTTC. Protein: CASSALDRGLNYEQYF.

The J gene is TRBJ2-7, the V gene TRBV4-3, with 10 nucleotides matching TRBD2. There are 15 residues in the CDR3. Germline CDR1 LGHNA, CDR2 YSLEER. The junction had 2 bases not matched to a gene; V was cut back by 1 base and J by 2 bases. The CDR3 bases are TGCGCCAGCAGCCAAGGGAGCGGGGGGGCCTACGAGCAGTACTTC. Protein: CASSQGSGGAYEQYF.

The chain has TRBV28 and TRBJ2-3; a possible D gene is TRBD2 (6 bases). Trimming took 6 bases from V and 2 from J, leaving 9 bases between them. Germline CDR1 MDHEN, CDR2 SYDVKM. The CDR3 covers 13 residues. The CDR3 spells CASRAGLTDTQYF. The CDR3 nucleotides read TGTGCCAGCAGAGCGGGCCTCACAGATACGCAGTATTTT.

The chain uses TRBV5-8 and TRBJ2-7, with D possibly TRBD1 on 6 matching bases. Germline CDR1 is SGHTS and CDR2 is YDEGEE. The CDR3 consists of 16 residues. Trimming removed 2 bases from V and 7 bases from J, with 22 bases in between. CDR3 in DNA: TGTGCCAGCAGCTTTCGGGACACCAAAAGGAACTATGAGCAGTACTTC. It codes for CASSFRDTKRNYEQYF.

The table lists this clone with a few counts. The genes are TRBV30 and TRBJ2-3; 11 bases map to TRBD2. CDR1 and CDR2 (germline): GTSNPN, SVGIG (reference sequence). The V and J ends lost 2 bases and 1 base, in that order; junction bases with no gene match: 5. The CDR3 has 16 residues. CDR3 residues: CAWSSQTSGGTDTQYF. The CDR3 coding sequence is TGTGCCTGGAGTTCCCAGACTAGCGGGGGCACAGATACGCAGTATTTT. Using reference TRBV30 and TRBJ2-3 for the parts outside the CDR3, the full variable domain is SQTIHQWPATLVQPVGSPLSLECTVEGTSNPNLYWYRQAAGRGLQLLFYSVGIGQISSEVPQNLSASRPQDRQFILSSKKLLLSDSGFYLCAWSSQTSGGTDTQYFGPGTRLTVL.

This chain joins TRBV7-2 and TRBJ1-2; D is undetermined. V was trimmed by 1 base and J by 4 bases, leaving 10 bases between them. From germline, CDR1 is SGHTA and CDR2 FQGNSA. The CDR3 contains 14 residues. CDR3 sequence: CASSLGGSPYGYTF. The DNA of the CDR3 is TGTGCCAGCAGCTTAGGTGGGAGCCCCTATGGCTACACCTTC.

The chain recombines TRBV29-1 with TRBJ2-2; possible D gene TRBD1, 6 bases. Germline V gives CDR1 SQVTM, CDR2 ANQGSEA. The length of the CDR3 is 13 residues. With 4 bases removed from V and 2 bases from J, the gap between germline ends came to 8 bases. CDR3 sequence: CSVVRGNTGELFF. The CDR3 region has the DNA TGCAGCGTTGTCAGGGGTAACACCGGGGAGCTGTTTTTT.

The table lists this clone with a count of one. V and J are TRBV23-1 and TRBJ2-2, with 7 positions matching TRBD2. TRBV23-1 is flagged as an ORF with uncertain function. The CDR3 length is 20 residues. The V segment lost 3 bases and the J segment 1 base; nucleotides outside the gene matches: 17. This chain's CDR3 is CASSHSGVGASGRNTGELFF. CDR3 DNA sequence: TGCGCCAGCAGTCATTCGGGGGTTGGGGCTAGCGGCCGGAACACCGGGGAGCTGTTTTTT.

This clone has a single count. This chain links TRBV7-3 with TRBJ2-1; 8 bases match TRBD2. Germline CDR1 reads SGHTA; CDR2 reads FQGTGA. V dropped 5 bases and J dropped 4; count of bases not matched to a gene: 10. The CDR3 length is 16 residues. The CDR3 DNA is TGTGCCAGCAGCCTTCCGGTGGCGGGGGGATACAATGAGCAGTTCTTC. Translating gives CASSLPVAGGYNEQFF.

CDR3 amino acids: CASSLETGNTIYF. As DNA, the CDR3 is TGTGCCAGCAGCTTAGAGACAGGAAACACCATATATTTT. The chain carries TRBV11-2 and TRBJ1-3; D gene ambiguous. Trimming removed 0 bases at V and 4 bases at J, with 4 bases between. The CDR3 is 13 amino acids. Germline V lookup: CDR1 SGHAT, CDR2 FQNNGV.